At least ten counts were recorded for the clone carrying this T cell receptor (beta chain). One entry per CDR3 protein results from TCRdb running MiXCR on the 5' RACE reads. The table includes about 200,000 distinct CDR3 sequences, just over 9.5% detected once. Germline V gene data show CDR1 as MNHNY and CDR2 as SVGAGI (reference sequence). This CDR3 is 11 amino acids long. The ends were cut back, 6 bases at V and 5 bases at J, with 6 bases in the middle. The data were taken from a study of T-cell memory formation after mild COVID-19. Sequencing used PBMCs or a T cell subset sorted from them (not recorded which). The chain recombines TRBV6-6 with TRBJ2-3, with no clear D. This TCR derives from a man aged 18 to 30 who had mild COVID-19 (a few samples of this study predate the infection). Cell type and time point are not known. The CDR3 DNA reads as TGTGCCAGCAGCCTCAAAGATACGCAGTATTTT. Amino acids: CASSLKDTQYF.